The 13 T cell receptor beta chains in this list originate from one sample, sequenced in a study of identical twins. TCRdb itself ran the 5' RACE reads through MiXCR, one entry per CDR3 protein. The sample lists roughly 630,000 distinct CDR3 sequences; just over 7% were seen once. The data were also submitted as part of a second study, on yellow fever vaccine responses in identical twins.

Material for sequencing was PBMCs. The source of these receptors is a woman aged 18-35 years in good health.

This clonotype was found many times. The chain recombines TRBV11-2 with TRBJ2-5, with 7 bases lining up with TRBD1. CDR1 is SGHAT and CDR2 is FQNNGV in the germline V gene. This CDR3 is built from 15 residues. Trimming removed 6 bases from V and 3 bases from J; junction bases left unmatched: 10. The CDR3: CASSFGQVSEETQYF. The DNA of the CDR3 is TGTGCCAGCAGTTTCGGACAGGTATCGGAAGAGACCCAGTACTTC. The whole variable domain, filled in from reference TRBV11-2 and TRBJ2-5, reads EAGVAQSPRYKIIEKRQSVAFWCNPISGHATLYWYQQILGQGPKLLIQFQNNGVVDDSQLPKDRFSAERLKGVDSTLKIQPAKLEDSAVYLCASSFGQVSEETQYFGPGTRLLVL.

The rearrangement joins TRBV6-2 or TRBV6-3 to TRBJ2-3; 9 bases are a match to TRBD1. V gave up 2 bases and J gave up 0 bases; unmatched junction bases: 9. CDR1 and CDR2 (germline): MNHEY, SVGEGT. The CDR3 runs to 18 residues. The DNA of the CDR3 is TGTGCCAGCAGTTACCTGATCCGGGACAGGGTTAGCACAGATACGCAGTATTTT. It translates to CASSYLIRDRVSTDTQYF.

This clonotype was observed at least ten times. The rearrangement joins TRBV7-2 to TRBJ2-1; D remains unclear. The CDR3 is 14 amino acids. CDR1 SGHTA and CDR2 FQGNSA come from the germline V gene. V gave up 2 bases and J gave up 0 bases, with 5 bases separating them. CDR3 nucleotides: TGTGCCAGCAGCTTAAAGGTCTCCTACAATGAGCAGTTCTTC. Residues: CASSLKVSYNEQFF.

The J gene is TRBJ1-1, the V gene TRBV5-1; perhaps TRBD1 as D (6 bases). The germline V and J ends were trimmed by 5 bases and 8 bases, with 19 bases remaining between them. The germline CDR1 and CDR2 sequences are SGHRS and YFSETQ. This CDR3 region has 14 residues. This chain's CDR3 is CASRNEGGSREAFF. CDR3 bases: TGCGCCAGCAGAAACGAGGGGGGAAGTAGGGAAGCTTTCTTT.

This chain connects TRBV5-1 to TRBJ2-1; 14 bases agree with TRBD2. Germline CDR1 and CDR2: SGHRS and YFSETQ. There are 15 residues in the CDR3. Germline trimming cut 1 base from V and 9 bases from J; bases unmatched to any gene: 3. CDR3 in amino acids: CASSLSGLAGVEQFF. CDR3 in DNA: TGCGCCAGCAGCTTGTCGGGACTAGCGGGAGTTGAGCAGTTCTTC.

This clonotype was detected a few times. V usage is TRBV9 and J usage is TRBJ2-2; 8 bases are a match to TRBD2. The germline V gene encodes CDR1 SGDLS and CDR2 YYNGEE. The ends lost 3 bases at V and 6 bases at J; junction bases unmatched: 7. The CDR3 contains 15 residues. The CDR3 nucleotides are TGTGCCAGCAGCGCACCCCCGGGACTAGCCGGGGAGCTGTTTTTT. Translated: CASSAPPGLAGELFF.

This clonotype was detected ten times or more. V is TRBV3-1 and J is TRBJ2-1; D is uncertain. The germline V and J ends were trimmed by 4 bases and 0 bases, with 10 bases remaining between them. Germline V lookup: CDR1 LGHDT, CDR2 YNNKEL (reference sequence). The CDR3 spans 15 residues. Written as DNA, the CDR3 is TGTGCCAGCAGCCGTAGTCTGAGCTCCTACAATGAGCAGTTCTTC. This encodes CASSRSLSSYNEQFF.

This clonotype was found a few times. CDR3 bases: TGTGCCAGCAGCCAGGGCACGGGGTCAGGCAATGAGCAGTTCTTC. It yields the protein CASSQGTGSGNEQFF. This chain joins TRBV3-1 and TRBJ2-1; D may be TRBD2 (5 bases). Trimming took 3 bases from V and 6 from J, leaving 15 bases between them. The CDR3 spans 15 residues. Germline V gene data show CDR1 as LGHDT and CDR2 as YNNKEL (reference sequence).

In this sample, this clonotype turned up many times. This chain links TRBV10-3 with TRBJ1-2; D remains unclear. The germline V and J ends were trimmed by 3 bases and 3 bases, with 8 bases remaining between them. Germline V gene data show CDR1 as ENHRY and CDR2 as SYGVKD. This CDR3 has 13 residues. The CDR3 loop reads CAISDSGDYGYTF. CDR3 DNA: TGTGCCATCAGTGATTCTGGAGACTATGGCTACACCTTC.

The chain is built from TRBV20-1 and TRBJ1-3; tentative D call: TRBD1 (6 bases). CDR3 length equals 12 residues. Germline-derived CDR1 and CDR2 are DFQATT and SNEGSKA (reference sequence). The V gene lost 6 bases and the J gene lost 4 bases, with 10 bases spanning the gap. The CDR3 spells CSAGTWGNTIYF. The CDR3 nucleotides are TGCAGTGCCGGGACATGGGGAAACACCATATATTTT.

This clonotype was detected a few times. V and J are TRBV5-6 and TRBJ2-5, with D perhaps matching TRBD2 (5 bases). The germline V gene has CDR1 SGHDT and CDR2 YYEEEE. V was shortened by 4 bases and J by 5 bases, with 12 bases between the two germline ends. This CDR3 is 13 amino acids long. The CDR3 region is CASSPGPGETQYF. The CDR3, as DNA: TGTGCCAGCAGCCCAGGCCCGGGGGAGACCCAGTACTTC.

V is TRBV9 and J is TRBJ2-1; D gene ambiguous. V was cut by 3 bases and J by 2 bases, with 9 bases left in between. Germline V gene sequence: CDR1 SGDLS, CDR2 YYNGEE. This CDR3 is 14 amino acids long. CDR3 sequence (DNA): TGTGCCAGCAGCGAAGTTGCTGCCTACAATGAGCAGTTCTTC. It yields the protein CASSEVAAYNEQFF.

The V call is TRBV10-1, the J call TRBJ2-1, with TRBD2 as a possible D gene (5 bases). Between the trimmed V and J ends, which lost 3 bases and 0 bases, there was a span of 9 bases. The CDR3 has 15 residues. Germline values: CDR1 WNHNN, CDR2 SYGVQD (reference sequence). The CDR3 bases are TGCGCCAGCAGTGAAGCGGCAGCCTCCTACAATGAGCAGTTCTTC. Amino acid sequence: CASSEAAASYNEQFF.